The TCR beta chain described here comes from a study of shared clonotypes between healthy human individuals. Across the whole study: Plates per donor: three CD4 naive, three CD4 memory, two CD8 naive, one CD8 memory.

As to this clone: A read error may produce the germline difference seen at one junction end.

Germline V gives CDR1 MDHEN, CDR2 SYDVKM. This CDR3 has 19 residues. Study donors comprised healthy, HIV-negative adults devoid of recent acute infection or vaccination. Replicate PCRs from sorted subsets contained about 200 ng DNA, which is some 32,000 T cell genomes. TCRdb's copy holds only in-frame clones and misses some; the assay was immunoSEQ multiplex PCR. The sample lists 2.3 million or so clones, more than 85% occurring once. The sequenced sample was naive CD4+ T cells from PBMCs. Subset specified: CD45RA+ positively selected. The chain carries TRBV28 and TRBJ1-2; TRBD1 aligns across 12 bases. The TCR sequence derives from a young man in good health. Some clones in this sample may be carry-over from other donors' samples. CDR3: CTSRPSSPGTGGEGYGYTF. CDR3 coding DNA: TGTACCAGCAGACCCTCAAGTCCCGGGACAGGGGGCGAGGGCTATGGCTACACCTTC.